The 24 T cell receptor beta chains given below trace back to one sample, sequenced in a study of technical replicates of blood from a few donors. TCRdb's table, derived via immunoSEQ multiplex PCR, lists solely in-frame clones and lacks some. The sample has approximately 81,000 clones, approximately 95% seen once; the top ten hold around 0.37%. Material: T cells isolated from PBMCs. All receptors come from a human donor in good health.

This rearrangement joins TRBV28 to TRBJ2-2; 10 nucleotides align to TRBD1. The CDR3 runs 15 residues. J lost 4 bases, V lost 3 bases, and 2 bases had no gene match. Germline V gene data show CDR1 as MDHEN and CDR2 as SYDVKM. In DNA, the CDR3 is TGTGCCAGCAGTTTCTGGACAGGGGGCACCGGGGAGCTGTTTTTT. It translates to CASSFWTGGTGELFF.

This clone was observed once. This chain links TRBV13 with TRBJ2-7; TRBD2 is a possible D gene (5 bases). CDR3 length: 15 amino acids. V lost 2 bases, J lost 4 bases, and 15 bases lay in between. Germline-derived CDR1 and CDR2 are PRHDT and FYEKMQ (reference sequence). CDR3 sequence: CASSLSRRLQYEQYF. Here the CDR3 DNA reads TGTGCCAGCAGCTTATCACGGAGGTTACAATACGAGCAGTACTTC. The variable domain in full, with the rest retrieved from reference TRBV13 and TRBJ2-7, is AAGVIQSPRHLIKEKRETATLKCYPIPRHDTVYWYQQGPGQDPQFLISFYEKMQSDKGSIPDRFSAQQFSDYHSELNMSSLELGDSALYFCASSLSRRLQYEQYFGPGTRLTVT.

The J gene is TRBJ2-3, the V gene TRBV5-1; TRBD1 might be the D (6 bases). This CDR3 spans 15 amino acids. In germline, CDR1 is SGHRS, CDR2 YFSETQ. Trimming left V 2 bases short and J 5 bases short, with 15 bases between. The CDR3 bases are TGCGCCAGCAGCTTTGGGGCAGGGGTCGGAGATACGCAGTATTTT. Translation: CASSFGAGVGDTQYF.

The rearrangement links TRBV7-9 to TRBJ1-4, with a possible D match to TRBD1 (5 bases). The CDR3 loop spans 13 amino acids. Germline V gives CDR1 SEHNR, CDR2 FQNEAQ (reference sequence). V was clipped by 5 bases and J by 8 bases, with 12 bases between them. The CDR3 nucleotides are TGTGCCAGCAGCCTGGGACTACAGGAAAAACTGTTTTTT. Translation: CASSLGLQEKLFF.

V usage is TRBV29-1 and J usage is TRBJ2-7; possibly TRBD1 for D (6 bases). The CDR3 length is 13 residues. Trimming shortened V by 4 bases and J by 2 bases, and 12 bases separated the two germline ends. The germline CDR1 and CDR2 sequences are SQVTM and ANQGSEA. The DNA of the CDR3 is TGCAGCGTTGGCGAGGGGGTCCCCTACGAGCAGTACTTC. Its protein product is CSVGEGVPYEQYF.

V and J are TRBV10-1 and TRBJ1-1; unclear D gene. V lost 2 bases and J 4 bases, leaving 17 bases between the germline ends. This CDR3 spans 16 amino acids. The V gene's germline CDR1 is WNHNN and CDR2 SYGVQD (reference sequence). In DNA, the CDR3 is TGCGCCAGCAGTGAGAGGCCGCTGAGGGTAGGCACTGAAGCTTTCTTT. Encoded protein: CASSERPLRVGTEAFF.

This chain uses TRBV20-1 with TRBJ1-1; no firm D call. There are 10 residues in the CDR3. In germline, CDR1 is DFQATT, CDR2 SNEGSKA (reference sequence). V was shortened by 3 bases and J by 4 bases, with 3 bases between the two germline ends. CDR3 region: CSASITEAFF. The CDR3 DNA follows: TGCAGTGCTAGCATCACTGAAGCTTTCTTT.

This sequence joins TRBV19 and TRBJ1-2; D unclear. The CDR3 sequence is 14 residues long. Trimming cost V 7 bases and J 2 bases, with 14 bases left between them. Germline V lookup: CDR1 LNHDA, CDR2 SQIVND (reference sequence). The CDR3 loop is CASNFEGKNYGYTF. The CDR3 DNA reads TGTGCCAGTAACTTTGAGGGAAAGAACTATGGCTACACCTTC.

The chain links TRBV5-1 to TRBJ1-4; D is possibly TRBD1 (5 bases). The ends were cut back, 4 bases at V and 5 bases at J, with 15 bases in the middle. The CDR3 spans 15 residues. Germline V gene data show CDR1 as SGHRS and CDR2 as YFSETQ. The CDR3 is CASSPEGRSNEKLFF. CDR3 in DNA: TGCGCCAGCAGCCCGGAGGGACGGTCAAATGAAAAACTGTTTTTT.

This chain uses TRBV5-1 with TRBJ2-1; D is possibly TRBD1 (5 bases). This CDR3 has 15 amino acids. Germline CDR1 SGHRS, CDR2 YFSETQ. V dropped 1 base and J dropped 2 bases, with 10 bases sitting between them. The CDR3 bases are TGCGCCAGCAGCTTGACAGGAGACCCCTACAATGAGCAGTTCTTC. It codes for CASSLTGDPYNEQFF.

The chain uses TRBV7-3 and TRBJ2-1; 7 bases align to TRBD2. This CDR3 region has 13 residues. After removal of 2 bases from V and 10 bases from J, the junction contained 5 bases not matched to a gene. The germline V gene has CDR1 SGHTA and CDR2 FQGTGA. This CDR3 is CASSLYRDYEQFF. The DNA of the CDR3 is TGTGCCAGCAGCTTATATCGGGACTACGAGCAGTTCTTC.

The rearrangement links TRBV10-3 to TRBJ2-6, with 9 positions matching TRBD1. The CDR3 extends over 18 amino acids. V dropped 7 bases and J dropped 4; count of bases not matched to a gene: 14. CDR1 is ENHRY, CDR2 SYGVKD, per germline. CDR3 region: CAITKDPGQGSGANVLTF. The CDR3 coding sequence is TGTGCCATCACCAAGGACCCGGGACAGGGCTCCGGGGCCAACGTCCTGACTTTC.

The CDR3 here is CASSLDPGETQYF. CDR3 nucleotides: TGTGCCAGCAGCTTAGATCCGGGGGAGACCCAGTACTTC. The rearrangement uses TRBV11-2 and TRBJ2-5, with D possibly being TRBD2 (5 bases). The germline V gene encodes CDR1 SGHAT and CDR2 FQNNGV. The V gene lost 0 bases and the J gene lost 5 bases, with 7 bases spanning the gap. The CDR3 contains 13 residues.

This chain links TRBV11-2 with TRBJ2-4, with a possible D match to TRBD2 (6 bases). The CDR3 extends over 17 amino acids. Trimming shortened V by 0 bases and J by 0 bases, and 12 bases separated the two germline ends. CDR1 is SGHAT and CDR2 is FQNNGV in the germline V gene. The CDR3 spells CASSLDPSGLAKNIQYF. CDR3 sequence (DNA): TGTGCCAGCAGCTTAGATCCCAGCGGGCTAGCCAAAAACATTCAGTACTTC.

The CDR3 DNA is TGTGCCAGTAGCAAAGGCCGGGGGGTGATGATCACTGAAGCTTTCTTT. Its translation: CASSKGRGVMITEAFF. This chain uses TRBV19 with TRBJ1-1; a possible D gene is TRBD1 (5 bases). Trimming pared 6 bases from V and 4 bases from J, leaving 21 bases between. Germline V CDR1 and CDR2: LNHDA, SQIVND (reference sequence). This CDR3 region has 16 residues.

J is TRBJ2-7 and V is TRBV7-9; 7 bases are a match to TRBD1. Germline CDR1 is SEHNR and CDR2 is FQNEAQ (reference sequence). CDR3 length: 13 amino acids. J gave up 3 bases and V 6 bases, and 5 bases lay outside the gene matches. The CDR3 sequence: CASRRDSYYEQYF. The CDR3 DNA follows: TGTGCCAGCAGGAGGGACAGTTACTACGAGCAGTACTTC.

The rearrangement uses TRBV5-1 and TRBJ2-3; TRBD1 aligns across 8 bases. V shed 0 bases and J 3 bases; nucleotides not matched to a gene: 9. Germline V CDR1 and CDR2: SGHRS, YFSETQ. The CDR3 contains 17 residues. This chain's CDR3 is CASSLGTQGTGTDTQYF. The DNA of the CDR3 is TGCGCCAGCAGCTTGGGGACCCAGGGGACAGGAACAGATACGCAGTATTTT.

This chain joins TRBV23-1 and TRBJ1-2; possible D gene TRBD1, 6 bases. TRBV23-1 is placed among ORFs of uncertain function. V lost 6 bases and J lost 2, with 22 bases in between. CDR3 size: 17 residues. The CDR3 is CASRKTPSTGTNYGYTF. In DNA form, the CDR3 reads TGCGCCAGCAGAAAGACCCCCTCGACAGGCACCAACTATGGCTACACCTTC.

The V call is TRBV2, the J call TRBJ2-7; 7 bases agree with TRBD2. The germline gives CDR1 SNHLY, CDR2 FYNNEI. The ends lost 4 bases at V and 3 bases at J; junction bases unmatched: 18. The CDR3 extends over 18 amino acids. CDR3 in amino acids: CASSAQPPFSGWDYEQYF. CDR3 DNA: TGTGCCAGCAGTGCCCAACCTCCTTTTAGCGGGTGGGACTACGAGCAGTACTTC.

In DNA, the CDR3 is TGTGCCAGCAGCGTTACTACCTCCTACGAGCAGTACTTC. It codes for CASSVTTSYEQYF. The chain links TRBV9 to TRBJ2-7; D is ambiguous. V lost 2 bases and J lost 0, with 6 bases in between. The CDR3 length is 13 residues. Per the germline V gene, CDR1 is SGDLS and CDR2 is YYNGEE. The variable domain in full, completed from reference TRBV9 and TRBJ2-7, reads DSGVTQTPKHLITATGQRVTLRCSPRSGDLSVYWYQQSLDQGLQFLIQYYNGEERAKGNILERFSAQQFPDLHSELNLSSLELGDSALYFCASSVTTSYEQYFGPGTRLTVT.

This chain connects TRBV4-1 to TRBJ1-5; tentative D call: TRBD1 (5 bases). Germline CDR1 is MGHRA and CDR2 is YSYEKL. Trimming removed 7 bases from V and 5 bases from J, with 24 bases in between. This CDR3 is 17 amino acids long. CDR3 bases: TGCGCCAGCACCCCCTTCCACATGGTCGGGGGGGATCAGCCCCAGCATTTT. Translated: CASTPFHMVGGDQPQHF.

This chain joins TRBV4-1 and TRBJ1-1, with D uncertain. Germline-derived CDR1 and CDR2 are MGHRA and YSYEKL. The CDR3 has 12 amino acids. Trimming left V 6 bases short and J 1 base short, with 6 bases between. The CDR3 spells CASRHGNTEAFF. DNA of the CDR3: TGCGCCAGCAGGCACGGGAACACTGAAGCTTTCTTT.

The DNA of the CDR3 is TGTGCCAGCAGTCTGGGACTAGCGGCCTACGAGCAGTACTTC. This translates into CASSLGLAAYEQYF. This sequence joins TRBV27 and TRBJ2-7, with 11 positions matching TRBD2. Losses at the gene ends were 5 bases for V and 2 bases for J; bases not matched to a gene: 2. This CDR3 comprises 14 residues. Germline V gene lookup returns CDR1 MNHEY and CDR2 SMNVEV (reference sequence).

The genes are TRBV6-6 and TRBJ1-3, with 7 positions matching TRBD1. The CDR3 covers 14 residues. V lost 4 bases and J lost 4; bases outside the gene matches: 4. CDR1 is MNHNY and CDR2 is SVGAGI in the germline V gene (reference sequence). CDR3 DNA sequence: TGTGCCAGCAGTTTGACAGGGCAGGGAAACACCATATATTTT. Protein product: CASSLTGQGNTIYF.